This entry is about one T cell receptor beta chain. The antigen is unknown. This CDR3 spans 13 amino acids. CDR1 is MDHEN, CDR2 SYDVKM, per germline. Trimming left V 5 bases short and J 5 bases short, with 12 bases between. cDNA synthesis used the whole RNA isolate, giving expressed TCRB sequences. Naive, central memory and regulatory T cell samples produced a mean of about 3.5 million reads. Some clones are missing from TCRdb's copy, which holds only in-frame ones; the method was immunoSEQ multiplex PCR. This sample has 200,000 to 250,000 clones, with around 26% found just once. This sample was taken from a study of beta chain features in type 1 diabetes. Study observations and caveats: Researchers report that Type 1 diabetes patients had moderately but significantly shorter TCRB CDR3s across all four CD4+ subsets. Highly expressing activated T cells could be over-counted with a cDNA template.

Each sorted fraction was over 95% pure. The sequence came from a man aged 30 to 45 in good health. The specimen sequenced was central memory CD4+ T cells from blood. The chain has TRBV28 and TRBJ2-5, with no clear D. The CDR3 region is CASSKRPVETQYF. Here the CDR3 DNA reads TGTGCCAGCAGTAAAAGGCCGGTGGAGACCCAGTACTTC.